The present entry profiles one T cell receptor (beta chain) with its context. As processed by the authors: Amplifying reference gene primers gave estimates of nucleated cell counts. Libraries were prepared by immunoSEQ multiplex PCR; TCRdb keeps only in-frame clonotypes and omits some of them. V, J and clone size are taken as reported in that table, and D and trimming were inferred from the DNA itself. The table records over 120,000 clones, roughly 89% of them present only once. J gave up 2 bases and V 3 bases, and 9 bases lay outside the gene matches. The CDR3 spans 16 residues. Per germline, CDR1 MDHEN and CDR2 SYDVKM. The data belong to a study of blood T cell repertoires in COVID-19. Looking at the study overall: Samples came from the United States, Italy and Spain, spanning acute and convalescent COVID-19. PBMCs, B-cell-depleted T cells, or T cells provided the cDNA or gDNA that made up the material.

The source material was peripheral blood. V usage is TRBV28 and J usage is TRBJ1-2; 7 bases fit TRBD1. The receptor was derived from a woman in her forties or fifties with acute or convalescent COVID-19. The CDR3, as DNA: TGTGCCAGCAGTTTTGACAGGGAGAGCCTCAACTATGGCTACACCTTC. Translating it yields CASSFDRESLNYGYTF.